The TCR beta chain described here comes from a study of T cells in tumors after PD-1 blockade. Background on the study: Patients had no prior checkpoint blockade, systemic immunosuppressants, or anti-cancer therapy within 4 weeks. During anti-PD-1 treatment, some patients continued daily vismodegib 150 mg. Whole-study results and caveats: Blood contained about 42% of the tumor's TCR clonotypes.

The data were produced by immunoSEQ multiplex PCR, yet TCRdb's version contains in-frame clones alone and is incomplete. The sample lists about 47,000 clones, around 80% occurring once. There are 15 residues in the CDR3. Germline lookup yields CDR1 SGHRS and CDR2 YFSETQ. V shed 3 bases, J shed 5 bases, and the junction held 9 bases outside the gene matches. With respect to this clone: What it recognizes is unknown.

This TCR came from a human donor with advanced basal cell or squamous cell carcinoma (not recorded which). Sequenced material: PBMCs, taken before anti-PD-1 therapy. This sequence joins TRBV5-1 and TRBJ2-7; 9 positions agree with TRBD1. CDR3 sequence: CASSWRTGEGNEQYF. As DNA, the CDR3 is TGCGCCAGCAGCTGGAGGACAGGGGAAGGGAACGAGCAGTACTTC.